A selection of T cell receptor beta chains follows, all from one sample in a study of OX40 agonist ivuxolimab in advanced cancers. The data were produced by immunoSEQ multiplex PCR, yet TCRdb's version contains in-frame clones alone and is incomplete. The sample lists some 100,000 clones; around 91% were seen once. The sequencing here drew on CD4+ or CD8+ T cells sorted from blood, taken in a trial of the OX40 agonist ivuxolimab. All receptors come from an adult with an advanced solid tumor such as melanoma, head and neck, liver or kidney cancer. CDR3s include the opening cysteine and the closing phenylalanine or tryptophan. The order of the fields is clone size, D gene, J gene, V gene, CDR3 protein, CDR3 DNA. The D gene is left open where the match is weak. Size is omitted from some rows. Given values are once, few, many or a class for expanded clones.

>-|-|TRBJ2-2|TRBV5-4
CASSLALGAVNTGELFF
TGTGCCAGCAGCTTGGCCCTTGGGGCAGTGAACACCGGGGAGCTGTTTTTT
>-|-|TRBJ2-7|TRBV5-1
CASSRTRTQLSTYEQYF
TGCGCCAGCAGTCGCACTCGCACACAACTAAGCACGTACGAGCAGTACTTC
>-|-|TRBJ1-3|TRBV5-4
CASSLGSPSGNTIYF
TGTGCCAGCAGCTTGGGCTCACCCTCTGGAAACACCATATATTTT
>-|TRBD2|TRBJ2-3|TRBV5-4
CASSLDGLAGVMPQYF
TGTGCCAGCAGCTTGGACGGGCTAGCGGGAGTAATGCCGCAGTATTTT
>-|TRBD1|TRBJ2-7|TRBV28
CASRRTGSSYEQYF
TGTGCCAGCAGGCGGACAGGGAGCTCCTACGAGCAGTACTTC
>once|TRBD1|TRBJ2-2|TRBV7-9
CASTSTPGQGANGELFF
TGTGCCAGCACCTCAACCCCGGGACAGGGGGCTAACGGGGAGCTGTTTTTT
>-|-|TRBJ1-5|TRBV7-2
CASSSQGSNQPQHF
TGTGCCAGCAGCTCACAGGGAAGCAATCAGCCCCAGCATTTT
>once|-|TRBJ1-4|TRBV7-9
CASSSKGNVLIDEKLFF
TGTGCCAGCAGCTCGAAAGGGAACGTTCTAATAGATGAAAAACTGTTTTTT
>once|-|TRBJ1-2|TRBV5-6
CASRKYAAGPNYGYTF
TGTGCCAGCAGAAAATACGCTGCAGGGCCTAACTATGGCTACACCTTC
>-|TRBD2|TRBJ2-1|TRBV11-2
CASSPRLLAGASYNEQFF
TGTGCCAGCAGCCCCCGGTTATTAGCGGGCGCCTCCTACAATGAGCAGTTCTTC
>-|-|TRBJ2-1|TRBV19
CASSGIQGNEQFF
TGTGCCAGTAGTGGGATACAGGGAAATGAGCAGTTCTTC
>once|-|TRBJ1-1|TRBV4-3
CASSQGVANTEAFF
TGCGCCAGCAGCCAAGGGGTGGCGAACACTGAAGCTTTCTTT
>few|-|TRBJ1-5|TRBV27
CASSLLDGLGGPQHF
TGTGCCAGCAGTTTATTAGATGGACTCGGAGGACCCCAGCATTTT
>-|-|TRBJ2-4|TRBV4-1
CASSSGGGSRYIQYF
TGCGCCAGCAGCAGTGGGGGCGGGAGCCGGTACATTCAGTACTTC
>-|TRBD2|TRBJ2-5|TRBV7-9
CASSLLAGAVETQYF
TGTGCCAGCAGCTTACTAGCGGGAGCGGTGGAGACCCAGTACTTC
>once|-|TRBJ2-3|TRBV29-1
CSLIADPFTDTQYF
TGCAGCCTGATAGCGGACCCCTTCACAGATACGCAGTATTTT
>-|-|TRBJ1-2|TRBV28
CASSLPPGEVYGYTF
TGTGCCAGCAGTTTACCCCCAGGAGAGGTATATGGCTACACCTTC
>-|TRBD1|TRBJ2-7|TRBV7-3
CASSLTGDSSSYEQYF
TGTGCCAGCAGCTTAACGGGGGACAGCAGCTCCTACGAGCAGTACTTC
>-|TRBD1|TRBJ1-1|TRBV7-3
CASSLQSTGGTEAFF
TGTGCCAGCAGCTTGCAGTCGACAGGGGGCACTGAAGCTTTCTTT
>-|TRBD1|TRBJ1-2|TRBV20-1
CSPATGAGYTF
TGCAGTCCAGCCACAGGGGCCGGCTACACCTTC
>once|-|TRBJ2-6|TRBV7-2
CASSLAGAGANVLTF
TGTGCCAGCAGCTTAGCCGGGGCTGGGGCCAACGTCCTGACTTTC
>once|-|TRBJ1-5|TRBV5-1
CASSLAVAQPQHF
TGCGCCAGCAGCTTGGCCGTGGCTCAGCCCCAGCATTTT
>-|-|TRBJ2-1|TRBV7-2
CASSLDYPSNEQFF
TGTGCCAGCAGCTTGGACTACCCGAGCAATGAGCAGTTCTTC
>-|-|TRBJ2-1|TRBV7-3
CASSLEVRDEQFF
TGTGCCAGCAGCTTAGAAGTAAGGGACGAGCAGTTCTTC
>-|TRBD2|TRBJ2-2|TRBV7-3
CASSPGLAGRGAGELFF
TGTGCCAGCAGCCCCGGACTAGCGGGACGGGGGGCCGGGGAGCTGTTTTTT
>-|TRBD2|TRBJ2-1|TRBV5-1
CASSLGLAGGMDEQFF
TGCGCCAGCAGCTTGGGACTAGCGGGAGGAATGGATGAGCAGTTCTTC
>-|-|TRBJ2-1|TRBV5-6
CASSPLGPTYYNEQFF
TGTGCCAGCAGCCCATTGGGACCCACCTATTACAATGAGCAGTTCTTC
>-|TRBD2|TRBJ2-7|TRBV14
CASSSRTGGPIYEQYF
TGTGCCAGCAGCTCAAGGACGGGAGGCCCGATATACGAGCAGTACTTC
>-|TRBD1|TRBJ2-5|TRBV19
CASGLQGWGRETQYF
TGTGCCAGTGGCCTACAGGGGTGGGGTCGAGAGACCCAGTACTTC
>-|-|TRBJ2-2|TRBV7-2
CASSLVVNTGELFF
TGTGCCAGCAGCTTAGTAGTGAACACCGGGGAGCTGTTTTTT
>few|TRBD2|TRBJ2-1|TRBV6-1
CASRKLAGAVNEQFF
TGTGCCAGCAGAAAACTAGCGGGAGCGGTGAATGAGCAGTTCTTC
>-|-|TRBJ1-1|TRBV27
CASSRKSERTTWRNAFF
TGTGCCAGCAGTCGTAAATCTGAGAGGACTACCTGGAGGAACGCTTTCTTT
>-|-|TRBJ1-5|TRBV4-1
CASSQVRGSDQPQHF
TGCGCCAGCAGCCAAGTGAGGGGAAGCGACCAGCCCCAGCATTTT
>-|TRBD1|TRBJ1-1|TRBV5-6
CASTSRKQGATEAFF
TGTGCCAGCACCTCGAGGAAACAGGGGGCGACTGAAGCTTTCTTT
>-|-|TRBJ1-1|TRBV10-3
CAIGQNTEAFF
TGTGCCATTGGACAGAACACTGAAGCTTTCTTT
>-|TRBD2|TRBJ2-3|TRBV5-1
CASSLWSGSGVDTQYF
TGCGCCAGCAGCTTGTGGAGCGGGAGCGGGGTGGATACGCAGTATTTT
>-|-|TRBJ2-7|TRBV5-8
CASNAGKHYEQYF
TGTGCCAGCAACGCGGGAAAGCACTACGAGCAGTACTTC
>once|-|TRBJ1-3|TRBV30
CASSGANTIYF
TGTGCCTCCTCAGGGGCAAACACCATATATTTT
>-|TRBD2|TRBJ2-2|TRBV5-1
CASSFLAGVGTGELFF
TGCGCCAGCAGCTTTCTAGCGGGAGTGGGCACCGGGGAGCTGTTTTTT
>-|TRBD2|TRBJ2-5|TRBV5-5
CASSLGVAGAFRETQYF
TGTGCCAGCAGCTTGGGGGTAGCGGGAGCCTTTAGAGAGACCCAGTACTTC
>-|-|TRBJ2-3|TRBV28
CASSGLQGITDTQYF
TGTGCCAGCAGTGGATTGCAGGGGATTACAGATACGCAGTATTTT
>few|-|TRBJ2-7|TRBV7-8
CASTDSGSPGDEQYF
TGTGCCAGCACTGACTCGGGAAGCCCGGGGGACGAGCAGTACTTC
>-|TRBD2|TRBJ2-5|TRBV5-1
CASSRTSGALETQYF
TGCGCCAGCAGCAGGACTAGCGGGGCCCTCGAGACCCAGTACTTC
>-|TRBD2|TRBJ2-4|TRBV2
CASSGWTSGRAGGKNIQYF
TGTGCCAGCAGTGGGTGGACTAGCGGTAGGGCTGGGGGCAAAAACATTCAGTACTTC
>-|-|TRBJ1-4|TRBV4-3
CASSQDRAGPATNEKLFF
TGCGCCAGCAGCCAAGACAGGGCGGGGCCTGCAACTAATGAAAAACTGTTTTTT
>-|-|TRBJ2-7|TRBV11-2
CASSLDSLLLGEQYF
TGTGCCAGCAGCTTAGATTCACTGCTCCTAGGCGAGCAGTACTTC